Ten or more counts support the clone carrying this T cell receptor beta chain. Germline V gene sequence: CDR1 MNHNS, CDR2 SASEGT. V was shortened by 6 bases and J by 2 bases, with 14 bases between the two germline ends. The CDR3 length is 14 residues. Uncontrolled infections, other autoimmune diseases, pregnancy or lactation barred patients from enrollment. It was on clinical symptoms, serum thyroxine, TRAb, thyroid ultrasound and orbital computed tomography that diagnosis relied. Amplification from RNA transcripts yielded the TCR beta CDR3 regions. First-round RT-PCR with HTBI primers preceded a second-round multiplex PCR. One entry per CDR3 protein, called by TCRdb with MiXCR from the multiplex PCR reads. The profile shows hundreds of thousands of distinct CDR3 sequences, 20% to 25% of them singletons. This sample was taken from a study of Graves' ophthalmopathy and Graves' hyperthyroidism.

This chain links TRBV6-1 with TRBJ2-7; maybe TRBD1 (6 bases). The TCR comes from a woman younger than 35 with stable Graves' hyperthyroidism. Some clones in this sample may be carry-over from other donors' samples. Sequences were obtained from peripheral blood. The CDR3 sequence is CASRPQTGPYEQYF. In nucleotides, the CDR3 is TGTGCCAGCAGACCCCAAACAGGGCCCTACGAGCAGTACTTC.